One and the same sample provided the 20 T cell receptor beta chains below, sequenced in a study of shared clonotypes between healthy human individuals. Libraries were prepared by immunoSEQ multiplex PCR; TCRdb keeps only in-frame clonotypes and omits some of them. The data contain approximately 510,000 clones, 70% to 80% of them seen just once; the ten biggest clones take up approximately 13%. The sequenced material came from PBMCs. The receptors were sampled from a woman in her thirties or forties in good health. Some clones in this sample may be carry-over from other donors' samples.

The chain combines TRBV30 with TRBJ2-3; D uncertain. CDR1 is GTSNPN and CDR2 is SVGIG in the germline V gene (reference sequence). The V end lost 1 base, the J end lost 2 bases, and 7 bases lay between the germline ends. The CDR3 has 13 amino acids. CDR3 sequence (DNA): TGTGCCTGGAGTGGGTTAAACACAGATACGCAGTATTTT. Amino acids: CAWSGLNTDTQYF.

The chain uses TRBV27 and TRBJ2-7; 9 nucleotides align to TRBD2. The germline CDR1 and CDR2 sequences are MNHEY and SMNVEV (reference sequence). CDR3 length: 16 amino acids. Trimming took 5 bases from V and 3 from J; bases not matched to a gene: 11. CDR3 in DNA: TGTGCCAGCAGTCGTTCCCTAGCGGGGCTATTCTACGAGCAGTACTTC. Its protein product is CASSRSLAGLFYEQYF.

The V and J genes are TRBV14 and TRBJ2-2; 10 bases are shared with TRBD2. The CDR3 covers 17 residues. V gave up 1 base and J gave up 9 bases; unmatched junction bases: 11. CDR1 SGHDN and CDR2 FVKESK come from the germline V gene. The CDR3 spells CASSQALAGVLRRELFF. CDR3 sequence (DNA): TGTGCCAGCAGCCAAGCCCTAGCGGGAGTTCTTAGGAGGGAGCTGTTTTTT.

This chain connects TRBV19 to TRBJ2-1, with D unclear. V lost 5 bases and J lost 8, with 7 bases in between. The CDR3 runs to 11 residues. The germline gives CDR1 LNHDA, CDR2 SQIVND (reference sequence). The CDR3 here is CASSWSHEQFF. In DNA form, the CDR3 reads TGTGCCAGTAGTTGGAGCCATGAGCAGTTCTTC.

The chain links TRBV30 to TRBJ2-3, with a possible D match to TRBD2 (7 bases). V lost 5 bases to trimming and J lost 0 bases, with 15 bases between them. This CDR3 contains 15 residues. Germline V gene sequence: CDR1 GTSNPN, CDR2 SVGIG (reference sequence). The CDR3: CAWSLGGPSTDTQYF. The CDR3 DNA is TGTGCCTGGTCCCTCGGGGGGCCGAGCACAGATACGCAGTATTTT.

The gene calls are TRBV28 and TRBJ2-7; no reliable D call. The germline V gene has CDR1 MDHEN and CDR2 SYDVKM. CDR3 length: 12 residues. Trimming shortened V by 3 bases and J by 4 bases, and 7 bases separated the two germline ends. CDR3: CASSFLGYEQYF. CDR3 sequence (DNA): TGTGCCAGCAGTTTTCTGGGGTACGAGCAGTACTTC.

J is TRBJ1-5 and V is TRBV28; D perhaps matches TRBD1 (5 bases). Germline CDR1 is MDHEN and CDR2 is SYDVKM. The CDR3 length is 15 residues. V gave up 6 bases and J gave up 9 bases, with 21 bases separating them. CDR3 sequence reads: CASRQDTELLGPQHF. In DNA, the CDR3 is TGTGCCAGCAGACAGGACACGGAACTCCTAGGGCCCCAGCATTTT.

This chain uses TRBV2 with TRBJ1-5; 10 positions agree with TRBD1. Germline CDR1 reads SNHLY; CDR2 reads FYNNEI. The CDR3 length is 14 residues. J gave up 6 bases and V 4 bases, and 3 bases lay outside the gene matches. The CDR3 spells CASSGQGASQPQHF. In DNA, the CDR3 is TGTGCCAGCAGTGGACAGGGGGCAAGTCAGCCCCAGCATTTT. Full variable domain (outside the CDR3, taken from reference TRBV2 and TRBJ1-5): EPEVTQTPSHQVTQMGQEVILRCVPISNHLYFYWYRQILGQKVEFLVSFYNNEISEKSEIFDDQFSVERPDGSNFTLKIRSTKLEDSAMYFCASSGQGASQPQHFGDGTRLSIL.

The chain couples TRBV11-2 to TRBJ2-1; D is unresolved. The CDR3 is 13 amino acids. CDR1 and CDR2 from the germline V gene are SGHAT and FQNNGV. The V gene lost 2 bases and the J gene lost 10 bases, with 12 bases spanning the gap. As DNA, the CDR3 is TGTGCCAGCAGCTTATTAGGGCAAGGGGAGCAGTTCTTC. Translating it yields CASSLLGQGEQFF. The full variable domain, with the rest looked up from reference TRBV11-2 and TRBJ2-1, is EAGVAQSPRYKIIEKRQSVAFWCNPISGHATLYWYQQILGQGPKLLIQFQNNGVVDDSQLPKDRFSAERLKGVDSTLKIQPAKLEDSAVYLCASSLLGQGEQFFGPGTRLTVL.

The chain joins TRBV28 to TRBJ1-5; D might be TRBD1 (5 bases). V lost 6 bases and J 3 bases, leaving 21 bases between the germline ends. The CDR3 length is 17 residues. Germline V gives CDR1 MDHEN, CDR2 SYDVKM. DNA for the CDR3: TGTGCCAGCAGCCTTTGGGACGCAGGACGGATCAATCAGCCCCAGCATTTT. Its translation: CASSLWDAGRINQPQHF.

The rearrangement joins TRBV28 to TRBJ2-7; unclear D gene. Germline V gene data show CDR1 as MDHEN and CDR2 as SYDVKM. Between the trimmed V and J ends, which lost 7 bases and 3 bases, there was a span of 13 bases. The CDR3 sequence is 13 residues long. The CDR3, as DNA: TGTGCCAGCACGTGGGCCCGGAACTACGAGCAGTACTTC. Its protein is CASTWARNYEQYF.

This clone was observed many times. The same CDR3 is also encoded by other DNA sequences in this sample. The chain joins TRBV27 to TRBJ2-3; maybe TRBD2 (6 bases). CDR3 length equals 15 residues. Germline CDR1 and CDR2: MNHEY and SMNVEV (reference sequence). The ends were cut back, 4 bases at V and 3 bases at J, with 14 bases in the middle. CDR3 protein: CASSSGSIRTDTQYF. The CDR3 DNA is TGTGCCAGCAGTTCCGGGAGTATCCGTACAGATACGCAGTATTTT.

This chain joins TRBV7-8 and TRBJ1-1, with D maybe TRBD1 (5 bases). This CDR3 contains 14 residues. Trimming removed 3 bases from V and 1 base from J, with 9 bases in between. Germline V CDR1 and CDR2: SGHVS, FQNEAQ. In nucleotides, the CDR3 is TGTGCCAGCAGCTTCGGGGCAGCGAACACTGAAGCTTTCTTT. It codes for CASSFGAANTEAFF.

Turning to this clone: One end of the junction fails to match germline, which may point to a read error. The V call is TRBV7-7, the J call TRBJ1-1; no clear D. CDR1 is SSHAT, CDR2 FNYEAQ, per germline (reference sequence). The CDR3 totals 13 residues. The CDR3, as DNA: TGTGCTAGCAGCTTCTCAGAGGGCACTGAAGCTTTCTTT. It translates to CASSFSEGTEAFF.

This chain connects TRBV4-1 to TRBJ2-7; 9 nucleotides match TRBD2. Germline CDR1 MGHRA, CDR2 YSYEKL. V dropped 0 bases and J dropped 4; count of bases not matched to a gene: 4. The CDR3 covers 15 residues. The CDR3 spells CASSQEMTSGYEQYF. The DNA of the CDR3 is TGCGCCAGCAGCCAAGAAATGACTAGCGGTTACGAGCAGTACTTC.

The V call is TRBV7-8, the J call TRBJ2-1; TRBD2 aligns across 11 bases. V shed 5 bases, J shed 7 bases, and the junction held 7 bases outside the gene matches. CDR3 size: 15 residues. Germline-derived CDR1 and CDR2 are SGHVS and FQNEAQ. CDR3 amino acids: CASSLLAGVVNEQFF. CDR3 DNA: TGTGCCAGCAGCCTACTAGCGGGAGTGGTAAATGAGCAGTTCTTC.

V usage is TRBV2 and J usage is TRBJ1-6, with D possibly matching TRBD1 (5 bases). Per germline, CDR1 SNHLY and CDR2 FYNNEI. Trimming shortened V by 6 bases and J by 8 bases, and 11 bases separated the two germline ends. The CDR3 runs 13 residues. The CDR3 DNA reads TGTGCCAGCAGCCACGGGGGGGATTCACCCCTCCACTTT. It yields the protein CASSHGGDSPLHF.

V usage is TRBV19 and J usage is TRBJ2-7; 10 bases are a match to TRBD2. The junction had 21 bases not matched to a gene; V was cut back by 1 base and J by 0 bases. The CDR3 is made up of 22 amino acids. Per the germline V gene, CDR1 is LNHDA and CDR2 is SQIVND (reference sequence). The CDR3 is CASSIGAPGLASVSWSSYEQYF. The CDR3 DNA is TGTGCCAGTAGTATAGGGGCTCCGGGACTAGCGAGTGTCTCTTGGAGCTCCTACGAGCAGTACTTC.

The CDR3 DNA reads as TGTGCCAGCAGTCTCGACCCGCAGGGAAGGGGCTACACCTTC. Amino acid sequence: CASSLDPQGRGYTF. The chain links TRBV2 to TRBJ1-2; D might be TRBD1 (5 bases). V lost 5 bases to trimming and J lost 8 bases, with 18 bases between them. Germline V lookup: CDR1 SNHLY, CDR2 FYNNEI. The CDR3 is made up of 14 amino acids.

In DNA, the CDR3 is TGTGCCAGCAGCCCGGGACAGGAATCCTACGAGCAGTACTTC. Translating gives CASSPGQESYEQYF. The chain has TRBV7-3 and TRBJ2-7, with 8 bases lining up with TRBD1. There are 14 residues in the CDR3. V shed 5 bases, J shed 1 base, and the junction held 4 bases outside the gene matches. The germline CDR1 and CDR2 sequences are SGHTA and FQGTGA.